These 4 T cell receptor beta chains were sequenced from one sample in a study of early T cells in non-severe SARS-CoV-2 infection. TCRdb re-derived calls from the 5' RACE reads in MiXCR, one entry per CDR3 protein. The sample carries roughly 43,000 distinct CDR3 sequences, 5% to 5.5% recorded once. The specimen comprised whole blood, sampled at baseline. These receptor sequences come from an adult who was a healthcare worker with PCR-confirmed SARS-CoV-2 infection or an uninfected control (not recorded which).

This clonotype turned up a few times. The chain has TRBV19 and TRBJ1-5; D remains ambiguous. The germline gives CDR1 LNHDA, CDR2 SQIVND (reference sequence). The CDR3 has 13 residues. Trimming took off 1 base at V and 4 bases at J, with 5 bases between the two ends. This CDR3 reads CASSIARNQPQHF. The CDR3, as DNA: TGTGCCAGTAGTATAGCGCGAAATCAGCCCCAGCATTTT.

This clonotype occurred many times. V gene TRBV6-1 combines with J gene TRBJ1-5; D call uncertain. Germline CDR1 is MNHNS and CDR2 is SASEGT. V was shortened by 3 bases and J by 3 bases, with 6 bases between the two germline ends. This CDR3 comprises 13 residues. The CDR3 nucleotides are TGTGCCAGCAGTGATCAGGTCAATCAGCCCCAGCATTTT. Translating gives CASSDQVNQPQHF.

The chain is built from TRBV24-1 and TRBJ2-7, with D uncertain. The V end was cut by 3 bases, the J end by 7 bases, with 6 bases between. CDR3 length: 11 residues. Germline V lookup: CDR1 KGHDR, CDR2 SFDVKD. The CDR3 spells CATSDGWEQYF. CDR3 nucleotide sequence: TGTGCCACCAGTGATGGATGGGAGCAGTACTTC.

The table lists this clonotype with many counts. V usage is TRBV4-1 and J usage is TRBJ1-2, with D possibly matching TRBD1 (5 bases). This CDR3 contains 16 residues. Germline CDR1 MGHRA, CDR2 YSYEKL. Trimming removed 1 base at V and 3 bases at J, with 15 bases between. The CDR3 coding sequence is TGCGCCAGCAGCCAAGGGCCAGGGACCCTTGACTATGGCTACACCTTC. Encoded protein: CASSQGPGTLDYGYTF.